One T cell receptor beta chain is described in this entry. This specimen belongs to a study of blood T cell repertoires in COVID-19. Study overall: The United States, Italy and Spain provided the acute and convalescent COVID-19 samples. PBMCs, B-cell-depleted T cells, or T cells were the source of the cDNA or gDNA that made up the material.

In the study's own analysis: Amplification of reference gene primers provided the estimated nucleated cell counts. Sequencing was performed with immunoSEQ multiplex PCR; in TCRdb, only in-frame clones are kept and a portion is missing. V, J and clone size are those of that table, while D and trimming were read from the DNA. This sample has 95,000 or so clones, with about 86% found just once. The source material was peripheral blood. The clonotype originates from an elderly man with active or convalescent COVID-19.

The CDR3 nucleotides read TGTGCCAGCAGTTACTCGAGTGGCTCCTACGAGCAGTACTTC. The encoded protein is CASSYSSGSYEQYF. The chain uses TRBV6-6 and TRBJ2-7; D remains unclear. The CDR3 covers 14 residues. Per the germline V gene, CDR1 is MNHNY and CDR2 is SVGAGI (reference sequence). V was shortened by 0 bases and J by 0 bases, with 6 bases between the two germline ends.